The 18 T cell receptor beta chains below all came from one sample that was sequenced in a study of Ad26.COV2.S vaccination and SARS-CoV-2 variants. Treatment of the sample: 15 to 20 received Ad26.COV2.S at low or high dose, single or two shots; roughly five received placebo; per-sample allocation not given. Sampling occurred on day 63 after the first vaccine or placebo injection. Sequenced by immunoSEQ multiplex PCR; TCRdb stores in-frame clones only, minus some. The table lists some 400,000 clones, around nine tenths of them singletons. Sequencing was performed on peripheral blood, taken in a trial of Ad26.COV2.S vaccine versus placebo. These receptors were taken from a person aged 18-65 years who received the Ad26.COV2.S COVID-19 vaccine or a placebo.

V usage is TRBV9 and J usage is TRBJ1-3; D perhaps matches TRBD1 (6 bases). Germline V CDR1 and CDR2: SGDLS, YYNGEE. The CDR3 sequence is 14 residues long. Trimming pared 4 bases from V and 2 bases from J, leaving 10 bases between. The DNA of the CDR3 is TGTGCCAGCAGCCTCACAGGGCCTGGAAACACCATATATTTT. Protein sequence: CASSLTGPGNTIYF.

The CDR3 DNA reads as TGTGCCAGCAGTGAAAGGACAGGGGGCTCACCCCTCCACTTT. It codes for CASSERTGGSPLHF. The gene calls are TRBV6-1 and TRBJ1-6; 11 nucleotides align to TRBD1. V was clipped by 2 bases and J by 10 bases; unmatched bases: 1. This CDR3 contains 14 residues. Per germline, CDR1 MNHNS and CDR2 SASEGT.

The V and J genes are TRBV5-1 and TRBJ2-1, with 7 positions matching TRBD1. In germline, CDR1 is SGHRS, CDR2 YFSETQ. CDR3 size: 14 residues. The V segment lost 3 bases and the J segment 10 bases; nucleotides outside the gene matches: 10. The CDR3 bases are TGCGCCAGCAGCTCCGGGACAGCGATATTGGAGCAGTTCTTC. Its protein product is CASSSGTAILEQFF.

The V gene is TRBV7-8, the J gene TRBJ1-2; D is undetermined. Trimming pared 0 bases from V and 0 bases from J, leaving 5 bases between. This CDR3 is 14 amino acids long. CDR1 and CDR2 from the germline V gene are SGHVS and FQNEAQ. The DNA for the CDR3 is TGTGCCAGCAGCTTAGCGGCGGCTAACTATGGCTACACCTTC. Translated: CASSLAAANYGYTF. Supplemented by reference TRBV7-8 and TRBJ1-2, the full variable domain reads GAGVSQSPRYKVAKRGQDVALRCDPISGHVSLFWYQQALGQGPEFLTYFQNEAQLDKSGLPSDRFFAERPEGSVSTLKIQRTQQEDSAVYLCASSLAAANYGYTFGSGTRLTVV.

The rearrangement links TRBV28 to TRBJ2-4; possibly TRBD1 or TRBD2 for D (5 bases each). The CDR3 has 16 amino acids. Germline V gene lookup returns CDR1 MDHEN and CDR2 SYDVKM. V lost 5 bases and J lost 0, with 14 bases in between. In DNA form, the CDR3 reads TGTGCCAGCAGTCCCCGGGACCGATTAGCCAAAAACATTCAGTACTTC. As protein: CASSPRDRLAKNIQYF.

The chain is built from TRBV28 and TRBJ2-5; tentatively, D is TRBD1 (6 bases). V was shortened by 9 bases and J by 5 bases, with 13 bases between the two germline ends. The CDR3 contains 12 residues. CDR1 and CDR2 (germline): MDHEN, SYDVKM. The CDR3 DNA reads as TGTGCCAGTACGCCAGGGGTGGAGACCCAGTACTTC. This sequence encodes CASTPGVETQYF.

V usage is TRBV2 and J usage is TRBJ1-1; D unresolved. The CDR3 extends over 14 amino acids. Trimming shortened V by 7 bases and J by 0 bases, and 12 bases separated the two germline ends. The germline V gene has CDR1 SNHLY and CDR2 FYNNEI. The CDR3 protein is CASTRGRVNTEAFF. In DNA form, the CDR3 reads TGTGCCAGCACCCGAGGGCGGGTGAACACTGAAGCTTTCTTT.

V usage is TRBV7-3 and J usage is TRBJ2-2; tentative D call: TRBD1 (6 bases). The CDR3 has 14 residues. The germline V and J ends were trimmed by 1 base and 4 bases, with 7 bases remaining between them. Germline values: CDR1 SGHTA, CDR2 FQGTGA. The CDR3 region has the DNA TGTGCCAGCAGCTTAAGGGGGCGCACCGGGGAGCTGTTTTTT. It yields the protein CASSLRGRTGELFF.

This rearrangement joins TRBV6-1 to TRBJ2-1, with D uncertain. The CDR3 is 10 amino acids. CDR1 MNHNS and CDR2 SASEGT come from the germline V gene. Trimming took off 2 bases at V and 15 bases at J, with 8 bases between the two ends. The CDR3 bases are TGTGCCAGCAGTGAAACTTCCCCGTTCTTC. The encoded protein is CASSETSPFF.

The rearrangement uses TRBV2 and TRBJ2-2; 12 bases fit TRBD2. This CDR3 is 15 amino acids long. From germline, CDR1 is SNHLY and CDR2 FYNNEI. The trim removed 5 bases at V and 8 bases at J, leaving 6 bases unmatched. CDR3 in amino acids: CASSRLAGVAGELFF. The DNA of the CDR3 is TGTGCCAGCAGTCGACTAGCGGGAGTAGCTGGGGAGCTGTTTTTT.

The DNA of the CDR3 is TGTGCCAGCAGCTTAGGGTTGGTAAGCTCCTACGAGCAGTACTTC. Amino acids: CASSLGLVSSYEQYF. This rearrangement joins TRBV11-2 to TRBJ2-7; D is unresolved. There are 15 residues in the CDR3. Trimming removed 1 base at V and 0 bases at J, with 10 bases between. Germline CDR1 SGHAT, CDR2 FQNNGV. The full variable domain, completed using reference TRBV11-2 and TRBJ2-7, is EAGVAQSPRYKIIEKRQSVAFWCNPISGHATLYWYQQILGQGPKLLIQFQNNGVVDDSQLPKDRFSAERLKGVDSTLKIQPAKLEDSAVYLCASSLGLVSSYEQYFGPGTRLTVT.

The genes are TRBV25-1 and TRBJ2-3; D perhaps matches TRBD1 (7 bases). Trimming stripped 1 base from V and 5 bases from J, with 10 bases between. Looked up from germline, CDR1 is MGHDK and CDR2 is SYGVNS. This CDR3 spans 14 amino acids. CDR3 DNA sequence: TGTGCCAGCAGTGAATGGAGGGGGCGAGATACGCAGTATTTT. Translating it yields CASSEWRGRDTQYF.

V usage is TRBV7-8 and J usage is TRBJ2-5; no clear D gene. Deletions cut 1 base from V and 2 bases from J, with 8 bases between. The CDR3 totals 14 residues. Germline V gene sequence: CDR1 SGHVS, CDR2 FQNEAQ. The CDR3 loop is CASSLERAQETQYF. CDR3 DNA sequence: TGTGCCAGCAGCTTAGAGCGTGCACAAGAGACCCAGTACTTC.

CDR3 amino acids: CAISESWRGRVTDTQYF. The CDR3 DNA is TGTGCCATCAGTGAGTCGTGGCGGGGACGAGTCACAGATACGCAGTATTTT. The V call is TRBV10-3, the J call TRBJ2-3; D might be TRBD2 (6 bases). The CDR3 loop spans 17 amino acids. The V end was cut by 0 bases, the J end by 2 bases, with 15 bases between. The germline V gene has CDR1 ENHRY and CDR2 SYGVKD.

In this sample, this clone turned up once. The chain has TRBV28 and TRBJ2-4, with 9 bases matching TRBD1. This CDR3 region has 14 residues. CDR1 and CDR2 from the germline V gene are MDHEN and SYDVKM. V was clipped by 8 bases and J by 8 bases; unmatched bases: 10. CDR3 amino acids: CASGTGSGKDIQYF. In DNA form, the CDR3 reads TGTGCCAGCGGGACAGGGAGTGGGAAAGACATTCAGTACTTC.

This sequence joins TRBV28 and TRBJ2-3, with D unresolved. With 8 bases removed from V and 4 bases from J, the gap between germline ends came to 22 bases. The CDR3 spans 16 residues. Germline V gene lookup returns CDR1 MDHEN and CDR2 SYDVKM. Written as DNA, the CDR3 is TGTGCCAGCGGTCCATCTAAACATACCCGCGCAGATACGCAGTATTTT. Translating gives CASGPSKHTRADTQYF.

CDR3 nucleotide sequence: TGTGCCAGCACCGTCCAGGGGACCAATAATTCACCCCTCCACTTT. Translating gives CASTVQGTNNSPLHF. The chain couples TRBV27 to TRBJ1-6, with D tentatively TRBD1 (6 bases). The ends were cut back, 7 bases at V and 5 bases at J, with 15 bases in the middle. The germline gives CDR1 MNHEY, CDR2 SMNVEV (reference sequence). The CDR3 covers 15 residues.

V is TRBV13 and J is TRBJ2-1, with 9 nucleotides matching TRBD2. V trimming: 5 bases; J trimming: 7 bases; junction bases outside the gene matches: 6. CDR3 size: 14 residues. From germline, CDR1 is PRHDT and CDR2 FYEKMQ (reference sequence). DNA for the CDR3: TGTGCCAGCAGCGAGGGACTAGCTGGGAATGAGCAGTTCTTC. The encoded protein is CASSEGLAGNEQFF.